This TCR beta chain was documented in a study of T cells expressing NK-cell markers. Study in general: HCMV serostatus: seven of eight sequenced donors positive, one negative.

General study results and limits: In several donors, dominant clonotypes made up about 25-65% of CD3+CD56-NKG2C+ cells.

cDNA encoding TCR beta was synthesized via 5'RACE template switching incorporating UMIs. TCRdb re-called the 5' RACE reads; one entry per CDR3 protein, DNA not given. In total, the table holds about 300,000 distinct CDR3 sequences. Germline CDR1 LGHDT, CDR2 YNNKEL (reference sequence). CDR3 size: 17 residues. With respect to this clonotype: The target antigen is unknown.

V is TRBV3-1 and J is TRBJ2-2; TCRdb returns TRBD1, unconfirmable since there is no DNA. Sequenced sample: blood T cells: a sorted CD56 or NKG2C T cell subset, CD4+ or CD8+ T cells, or bulk PBMC T cells (not recorded which). The origin of this receptor is a woman aged 18 to 75 in good health. The CDR3 spells CASSQIGGTGDTGELFF. The entire variable domain, with the rest obtained from reference TRBV3-1 and TRBJ2-2, is as follows: DTAVSQTPKYLVTQMGNDKSIKCEQNLGHDTMYWYKQDSKKFLKIMFSYNNKELIINETVPNRFSPKSPDKAHLNLHINSLELGDSAVYFCASSQIGGTGDTGELFFGEGSRLTVL.